This T cell receptor beta chain stems from a study of neurological immune-mediated disorders. Study information: The roughly 34 patients with multiple sclerosis comprised roughly 31 relapsing-remitting cases and 3 secondary progressive cases.

MiXCR, applied by TCRdb to the 5' RACE reads, yields one record per CDR3 protein. The table has tens of thousands of distinct CDR3 sequences, approximately 6% seen once; the top ten hold roughly 7.9%. Time point noted: longitudinal time-point 2. This clonotype has ten or more counts. With 2 bases removed from V and 10 bases from J, the gap between germline ends came to 11 bases. Germline lookup yields CDR1 ENHRY and CDR2 SYGVKD. The CDR3 spans 12 residues. This sequence originates from a woman aged 55-75 years with multiple sclerosis. V and J are TRBV10-3 and TRBJ1-1; D uncertain. The sequenced sample consisted of PBMCs. CDR3 in amino acids: CAISENYLGAFF. Here the CDR3 DNA reads TGTGCCATCAGTGAGAACTATCTCGGAGCTTTCTTT.